Included here is one T cell receptor (beta chain) sequence, with context. Its specificity is unknown. Profiled with immunoSEQ multiplex PCR; TCRdb holds only in-frame clones, not every one. The table shows tens of thousands of clones, with roughly nine tenths occurring only once. This sample stems from a study of OX40 agonist ivuxolimab in advanced cancers. Overall study context: Prior anti-PD-1, anti-PD-L1 or anti-CTLA-4 therapy was allowed; around 40% had some. Study-level points and caveats: Researchers report that CD8+ T cells had, on average, more expanded clones than CD4+. At doses 0.1 to 3.0 mg/kg, CD4+ and CD8+ clones expanded.

The CDR3 is made up of 13 amino acids. Trimming took off 4 bases at V and 4 bases at J, with 9 bases between the two ends. Per the germline V gene, CDR1 is SGDLS and CDR2 is YYNGEE. Patients with a history of autoimmune disease or on systemic immunosuppression were excluded. The starting material was CD4+ or CD8+ T cells sorted from blood, obtained in a trial of the OX40 agonist ivuxolimab. This clonotype was sampled from an adult with an advanced solid tumor such as melanoma, head and neck, liver or kidney cancer. The rearrangement uses TRBV9 and TRBJ2-1, with D possibly TRBD2 on 6 matching bases. CDR3 loop: CASSLGLYNEQFF. CDR3 in DNA: TGTGCCAGCAGCTTGGGACTTTACAATGAGCAGTTCTTC.